Listed here is a single T cell receptor beta chain. The source of the sample is a study of spatial heterogeneity in lung cancer. Study details: There were consistently more beta-chain sequences detected than alpha-chain sequences. There were, on average, more than 8.5 raw-read appearances for each unique TCR and UMI combination.

Sample time point: sample taken at primary tumor resection. Sequencing covered unsorted whole RNA taken from tumor, nontumor lung or frozen PBMC. There were around 72 donors, all of them untreated patients with early-stage non-small cell lung cancer. Every molecule of TCR cDNA had its own unique molecular identifier. TCRdb re-analysed the 5' RACE reads in MiXCR, keeping a single row per CDR3 protein. The sample lists tens of thousands of distinct CDR3 sequences, 9.5% to 15% occurring once. CDR1 and CDR2 from the germline V gene are LNHDA and SQIVND (reference sequence). This CDR3 is built from 12 residues. V lost 11 bases and J lost 3, with 14 bases in between.

The chain links TRBV19 to TRBJ2-7; D ambiguous. The sequence was obtained from a male donor with early-stage non-small cell lung cancer. Sequencing used PBMCs, obtained at surgery. The CDR3 sequence: CASRDTLYEQYF. The DNA for the CDR3 is TGTGCCTCGCGAGACACCCTCTACGAGCAGTACTTC. The full variable domain, with the rest looked up from reference TRBV19 and TRBJ2-7, is DGGITQSPKYLFRKEGQNVTLSCEQNLNHDAMYWYRQDPGQGLRLIYYSQIVNDFQKGDIAEGYSVSREKKESFPLTVTSAQKNPTAFYLCASRDTLYEQYFGPGTRLTVT.